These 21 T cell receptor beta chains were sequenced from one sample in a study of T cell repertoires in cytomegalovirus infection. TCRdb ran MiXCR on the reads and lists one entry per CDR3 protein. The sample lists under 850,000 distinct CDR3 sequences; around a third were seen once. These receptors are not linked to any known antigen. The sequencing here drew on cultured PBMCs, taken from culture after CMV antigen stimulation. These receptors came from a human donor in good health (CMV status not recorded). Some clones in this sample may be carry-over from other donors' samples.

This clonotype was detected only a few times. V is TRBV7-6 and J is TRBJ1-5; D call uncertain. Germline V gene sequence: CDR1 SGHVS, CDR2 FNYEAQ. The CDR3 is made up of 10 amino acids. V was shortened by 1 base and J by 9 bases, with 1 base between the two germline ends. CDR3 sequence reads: CASSLVPQHF. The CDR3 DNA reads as TGTGCCAGCAGCTTAGTGCCCCAGCATTTT.

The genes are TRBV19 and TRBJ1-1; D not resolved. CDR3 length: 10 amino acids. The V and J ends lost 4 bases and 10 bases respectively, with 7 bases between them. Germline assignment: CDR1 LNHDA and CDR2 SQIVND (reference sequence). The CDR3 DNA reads TGTGCCAGTAGTAAAGAAGTAGCTTTCTTT. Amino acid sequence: CASSKEVAFF.

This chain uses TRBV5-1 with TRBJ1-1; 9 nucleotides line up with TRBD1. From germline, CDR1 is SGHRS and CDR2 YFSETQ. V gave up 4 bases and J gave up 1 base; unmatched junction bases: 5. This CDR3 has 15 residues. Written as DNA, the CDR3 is TGCGCCAGCAGCGACTACAGGGGGCAGAACACTGAAGCTTTCTTT. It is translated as CASSDYRGQNTEAFF.

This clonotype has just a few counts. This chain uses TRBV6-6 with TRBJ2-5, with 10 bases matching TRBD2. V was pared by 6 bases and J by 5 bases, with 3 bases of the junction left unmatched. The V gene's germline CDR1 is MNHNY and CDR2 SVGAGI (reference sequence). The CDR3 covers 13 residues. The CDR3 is CASRSGGAETQYF. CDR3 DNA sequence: TGTGCCAGCAGGAGCGGGGGGGCGGAGACCCAGTACTTC.

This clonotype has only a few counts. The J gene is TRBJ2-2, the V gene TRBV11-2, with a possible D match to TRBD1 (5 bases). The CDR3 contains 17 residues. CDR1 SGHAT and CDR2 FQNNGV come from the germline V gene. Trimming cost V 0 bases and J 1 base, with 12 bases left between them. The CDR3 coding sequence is TGTGCCAGCAGCTTAGATTTCGAAGGGGTGAACACCGGGGAGCTGTTTTTT. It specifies CASSLDFEGVNTGELFF.

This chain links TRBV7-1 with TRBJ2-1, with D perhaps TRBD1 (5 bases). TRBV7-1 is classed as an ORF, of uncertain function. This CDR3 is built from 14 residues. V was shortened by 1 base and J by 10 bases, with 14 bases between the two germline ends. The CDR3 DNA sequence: TGTGCCAGCAGCTCAGGGGGCCGGCCGGGCGAGCAGTTCTTC. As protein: CASSSGGRPGEQFF.

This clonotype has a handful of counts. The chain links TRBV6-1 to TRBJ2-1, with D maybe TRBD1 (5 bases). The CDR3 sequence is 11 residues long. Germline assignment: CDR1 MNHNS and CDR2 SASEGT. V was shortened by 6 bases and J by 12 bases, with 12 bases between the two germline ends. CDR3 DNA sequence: TGTGCCAGCAGCCAGGGCCTGAGGCAGTTCTTC. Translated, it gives CASSQGLRQFF.

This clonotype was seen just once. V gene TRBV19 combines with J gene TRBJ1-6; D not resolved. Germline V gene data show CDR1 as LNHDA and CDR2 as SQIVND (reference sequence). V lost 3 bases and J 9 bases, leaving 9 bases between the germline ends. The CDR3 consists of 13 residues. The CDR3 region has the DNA TGTGCCAGTAGTATTGGTGGGAGTTCACCCCTCCACTTT. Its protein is CASSIGGSSPLHF.

The CDR3 here is CASSIGTSANYEQYF. The CDR3 nucleotides read TGTGCCAGCAGTATCGGGACTAGCGCCAACTACGAGCAGTACTTC. The genes are TRBV2 and TRBJ2-7; 10 bases map to TRBD2. J gave up 3 bases and V 5 bases, and 7 bases lay outside the gene matches. The germline CDR1 and CDR2 sequences are SNHLY and FYNNEI. The CDR3 has 15 amino acids. Full variable domain (rest looked up from reference TRBV2 and TRBJ2-7): EPEVTQTPSHQVTQMGQEVILRCVPISNHLYFYWYRQILGQKVEFLVSFYNNEISEKSEIFDDQFSVERPDGSNFTLKIRSTKLEDSAMYFCASSIGTSANYEQYFGPGTRLTVT.

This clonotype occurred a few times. This CDR3 reads CASSKRTGIYEQYF. For the CDR3, the DNA is TGTGCCAGCAGCAAGAGGACAGGGATCTACGAGCAGTACTTC. The chain employs TRBV7-2 and TRBJ2-7, with TRBD1 matching over 8 bases. In germline, CDR1 is SGHTA, CDR2 FQGNSA. The V and J ends lost 5 bases and 3 bases, in that order; junction bases with no gene match: 6. CDR3 length equals 14 residues.

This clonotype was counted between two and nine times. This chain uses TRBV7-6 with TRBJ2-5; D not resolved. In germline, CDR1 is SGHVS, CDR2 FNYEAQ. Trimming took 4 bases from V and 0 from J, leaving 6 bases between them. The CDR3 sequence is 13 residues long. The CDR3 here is CASSSPNQETQYF. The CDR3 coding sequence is TGTGCCAGCAGCTCTCCGAACCAAGAGACCCAGTACTTC.

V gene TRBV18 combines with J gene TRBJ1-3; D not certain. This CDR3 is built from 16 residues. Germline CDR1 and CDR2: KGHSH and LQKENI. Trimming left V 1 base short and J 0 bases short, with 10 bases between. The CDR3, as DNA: TGTGCCAGCTCACCACGGAGCGGGCGCTCTGGAAACACCATATATTTT. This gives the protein CASSPRSGRSGNTIYF.

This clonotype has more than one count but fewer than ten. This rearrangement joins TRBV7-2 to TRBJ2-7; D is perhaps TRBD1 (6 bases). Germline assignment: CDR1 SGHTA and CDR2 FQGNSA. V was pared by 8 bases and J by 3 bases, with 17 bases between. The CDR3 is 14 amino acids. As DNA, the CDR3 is TGTGCCAGCGCGTCCCGGGACAACTACTACGAGCAGTACTTC. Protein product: CASASRDNYYEQYF.

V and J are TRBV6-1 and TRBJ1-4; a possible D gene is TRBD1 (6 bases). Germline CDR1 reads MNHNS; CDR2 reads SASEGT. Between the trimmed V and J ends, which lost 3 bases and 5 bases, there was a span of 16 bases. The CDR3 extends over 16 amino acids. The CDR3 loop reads CASSDVTRGDNEKLFF. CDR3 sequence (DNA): TGTGCCAGCAGTGACGTAACCAGGGGTGACAATGAAAAACTGTTTTTT.

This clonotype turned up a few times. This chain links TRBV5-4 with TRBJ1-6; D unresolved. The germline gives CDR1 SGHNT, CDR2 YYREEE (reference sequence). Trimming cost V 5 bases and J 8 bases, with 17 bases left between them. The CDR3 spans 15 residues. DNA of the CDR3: TGTGCCAGCAGGGGCACCGGACCCTCTGATTCACCCCTCCACTTT. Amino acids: CASRGTGPSDSPLHF.

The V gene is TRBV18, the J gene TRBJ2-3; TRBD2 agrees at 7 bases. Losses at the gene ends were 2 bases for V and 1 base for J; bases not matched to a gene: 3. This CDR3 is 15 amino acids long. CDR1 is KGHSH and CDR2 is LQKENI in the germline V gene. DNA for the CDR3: TGTGCCAGCTCACCAGCAAGCGGGGGCACAGATACGCAGTATTTT. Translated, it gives CASSPASGGTDTQYF.

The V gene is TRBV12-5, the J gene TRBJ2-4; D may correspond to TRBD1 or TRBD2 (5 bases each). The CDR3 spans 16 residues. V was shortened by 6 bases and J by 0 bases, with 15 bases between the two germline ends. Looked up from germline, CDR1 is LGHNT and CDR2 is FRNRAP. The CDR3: CASGYWWGRAKNIQYF. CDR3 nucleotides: TGTGCTAGTGGCTATTGGTGGGGGAGAGCCAAAAACATTCAGTACTTC.

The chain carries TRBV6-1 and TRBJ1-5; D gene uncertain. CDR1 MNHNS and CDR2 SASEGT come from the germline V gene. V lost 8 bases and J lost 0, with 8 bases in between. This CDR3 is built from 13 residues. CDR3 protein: CASVLNSNQPQHF. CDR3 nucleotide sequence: TGTGCCAGCGTCCTAAATAGCAATCAGCCCCAGCATTTT.

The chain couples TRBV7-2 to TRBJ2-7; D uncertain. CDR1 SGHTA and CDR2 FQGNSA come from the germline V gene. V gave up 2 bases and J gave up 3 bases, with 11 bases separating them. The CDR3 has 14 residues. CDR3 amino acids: CASSLRPSDYEQYF. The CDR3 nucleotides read TGTGCCAGCAGCTTACGCCCCTCGGACTACGAGCAGTACTTC.

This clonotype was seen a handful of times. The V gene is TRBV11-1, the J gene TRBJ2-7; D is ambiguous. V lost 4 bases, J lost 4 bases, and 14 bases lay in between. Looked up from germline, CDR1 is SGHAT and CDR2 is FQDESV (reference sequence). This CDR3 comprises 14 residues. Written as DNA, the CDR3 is TGTGCCAGCAGCTACGATTCTGGCTCATACGAGCAGTACTTC. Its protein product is CASSYDSGSYEQYF.

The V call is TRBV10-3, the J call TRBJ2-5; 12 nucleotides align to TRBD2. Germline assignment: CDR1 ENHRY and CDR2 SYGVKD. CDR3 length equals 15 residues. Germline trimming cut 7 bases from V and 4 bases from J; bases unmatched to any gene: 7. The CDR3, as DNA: TGTGCCATCAAACAAGGACTAGCGGGACCAGAGACCCAGTACTTC. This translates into CAIKQGLAGPETQYF.